Presented here are 31 T cell receptor beta chains from one specimen sequenced in a study of T cells after yellow fever vaccination. TCRdb reprocessed the 5' RACE reads with MiXCR, giving one entry per CDR3 protein. Among roughly 310,000 distinct CDR3 sequences listed, 3% to 4.5% were seen once. The sequencing here drew on PBMCs, taken on the day of the yellow fever booster vaccination. The receptors derive from a man younger than 35 who received the YFV17D yellow fever vaccine.

This clonotype has a count of ten or more. The rearrangement joins TRBV12-3 or TRBV12-4 to TRBJ1-1; D might be TRBD1 (5 bases). Trimming removed 8 bases at V and 5 bases at J, with 15 bases between. The CDR3 contains 13 residues. The CDR3 is CASGATLRTEAFF. CDR3 coding DNA: TGTGCCAGCGGGGCCACCCTACGAACTGAAGCTTTCTTT.

The rearrangement links TRBV5-1 to TRBJ2-3; D is possibly TRBD1 or TRBD2 (5 bases each). This CDR3 is built from 16 residues. V lost 2 bases and J 2 bases, leaving 15 bases between the germline ends. The germline gives CDR1 SGHRS, CDR2 YFSETQ. CDR3 region: CASSFEGPQFTDTQYF. The CDR3 nucleotides are TGCGCCAGCAGCTTTGAGGGGCCTCAGTTCACAGATACGCAGTATTTT.

The chain couples TRBV6-2 or TRBV6-3 to TRBJ2-5, with 8 bases lining up with TRBD2. V shed 6 bases, J shed 5 bases, and the junction held 14 bases outside the gene matches. CDR3 length: 16 amino acids. The germline gives CDR1 MNHEY, CDR2 SVGEGT. CDR3 sequence reads: CASRARAGESLETQYF. The CDR3 nucleotides read TGTGCCAGCAGAGCTCGAGCGGGGGAATCGCTTGAGACCCAGTACTTC.

This clonotype was detected many times. V and J are TRBV10-3 and TRBJ2-1; TRBD2 is a possible D gene (5 bases). This CDR3 has 13 residues. V was trimmed by 4 bases and J by 6 bases, leaving 10 bases between them. Germline loops: CDR1 ENHRY, CDR2 SYGVKD. DNA of the CDR3: TGTGCCATCAGTGCGTCGGGAACCAATGAGCAGTTCTTC. Encoded protein: CAISASGTNEQFF.

This clonotype showed up just once. The CDR3 nucleotides are TGTGCCAGTAGTATGTTACCCCCAGTGGCACGCATTGATACGCAGTATTTT. It translates to CASSMLPPVARIDTQYF. The chain is built from TRBV19 and TRBJ2-3; D not resolved. Germline V gene data show CDR1 as LNHDA and CDR2 as SQIVND (reference sequence). V gave up 3 bases and J gave up 6 bases, with 22 bases separating them. The CDR3 is made up of 17 amino acids.

This clonotype has a handful of counts. The chain employs TRBV2 and TRBJ1-5, with a weak D call TRBD1 (6 bases). V lost 4 bases, J lost 5 bases, and 15 bases lay in between. Per the germline V gene, CDR1 is SNHLY and CDR2 is FYNNEI. The CDR3 spans 15 residues. The CDR3 DNA follows: TGTGCCAGCAGTGTCCGGGGGGCCAGGGATCAGCCCCAGCATTTT. This gives the protein CASSVRGARDQPQHF.

Ten or more counts support this clonotype. The rearrangement uses TRBV7-9 and TRBJ1-4; the D gene is possibly TRBD1 (5 bases). Trimming stripped 6 bases from V and 3 bases from J, with 14 bases between. The CDR3 is 15 residues long. Per germline, CDR1 SEHNR and CDR2 FQNEAQ (reference sequence). The CDR3 protein is CASSLRDFANEKLFF. In nucleotides, the CDR3 is TGTGCCAGCAGTCTACGGGACTTTGCTAATGAAAAACTGTTTTTT.

This clonotype has ten or more counts. The V gene is TRBV20-1, the J gene TRBJ1-1; no clear D gene. The length of the CDR3 is 14 residues. Trimming stripped 2 bases from V and 4 bases from J, with 14 bases between. The germline V gene encodes CDR1 DFQATT and CDR2 SNEGSKA (reference sequence). DNA for the CDR3: TGCAGTGCTAGATTAACCGAAGGTCCCACTGAAGCTTTCTTT. The encoded protein is CSARLTEGPTEAFF.

This clonotype was recorded a few times. The chain joins TRBV12-3 or TRBV12-4 to TRBJ2-5; TRBD2 might be the D (5 bases). V was clipped by 6 bases and J by 1 base, with 18 bases between them. The CDR3 is 16 residues long. The CDR3, as DNA: TGTGCCAGCAGCCCACCCTGGTGGCGGGCCCAAGAGACCCAGTACTTC. Its protein product is CASSPPWWRAQETQYF.

This clonotype was seen at least ten times. The chain carries TRBV29-1 and TRBJ1-3; the D is unclear. The CDR3 has 12 amino acids. Trimming took off 4 bases at V and 0 bases at J, with 4 bases between the two ends. Looked up from germline, CDR1 is SQVTM and CDR2 is ANQGSEA. CDR3 amino acids: CSVAGSGNTIYF. CDR3 in DNA: TGCAGCGTTGCTGGCTCTGGAAACACCATATATTTT.

Details on this clonotype: Possible read error: a much larger clone is one base away. The V and J genes are TRBV11-2 and TRBJ2-5; D ambiguous. This CDR3 has 14 amino acids. V lost 1 base and J lost 4, with 10 bases in between. Germline CDR1 and CDR2: SGHAT and FQNNGV. The CDR3 sequence is CASSLGGSTETQYF. The CDR3 nucleotides read TGTGCCAGCAGCTTAGGGGGAAGCACAGAGACCCAGTACTTC.

The CDR3 loop reads CASTKGGQGRYEQYF. CDR3 nucleotide sequence: TGTGCCAGCACCAAAGGGGGACAGGGAAGGTACGAGCAGTACTTC. The rearrangement uses TRBV6-2 or TRBV6-3 and TRBJ2-7; 9 nucleotides agree with TRBD1. The ends lost 7 bases at V and 4 bases at J; junction bases unmatched: 11. CDR3 length equals 15 residues. Germline V gives CDR1 MNHEY, CDR2 SVGEGT.

There are many counts of this clonotype. The V and J genes are TRBV5-1 and TRBJ1-1; tentatively, D is TRBD1 (5 bases). The CDR3 has 14 residues. The V end was cut by 2 bases, the J end by 3 bases, with 11 bases between. Germline V gives CDR1 SGHRS, CDR2 YFSETQ. CDR3 residues: CASSLEGSDTEAFF. The CDR3 DNA reads TGCGCCAGCAGCTTAGAGGGGAGCGACACTGAAGCTTTCTTT.

This clonotype was seen ten or more times. J is TRBJ1-5 and V is TRBV9; D gene unclear. V gave up 2 bases and J gave up 3 bases, with 9 bases separating them. Germline-derived CDR1 and CDR2 are SGDLS and YYNGEE. The CDR3 has 14 residues. CDR3 nucleotide sequence: TGTGCCAGCAGCGTCGACGGAAACAATCAGCCCCAGCATTTT. Translated, it gives CASSVDGNNQPQHF.

This clonotype has at least ten counts. V is TRBV6-5 and J is TRBJ1-3, with D unresolved. The V and J ends lost 6 bases and 8 bases respectively, with 17 bases between them. This CDR3 is 14 amino acids long. CDR1 and CDR2 (germline): MNHEY, SVGAGI. The CDR3 spells CASSREFVRDTIYF. The CDR3 bases are TGTGCCAGCAGCAGAGAATTCGTTCGTGACACCATATATTTT.

This clonotype has a count of ten or more. In DNA, the CDR3 is TGTGCCAGCAGCCTCCTAGCGGGGGGTTCCCCCTACGAGCAGTACTTC. The encoded protein is CASSLLAGGSPYEQYF. The V and J genes are TRBV7-9 and TRBJ2-7, with 11 bases matching TRBD2. Unmatched junction bases numbered 8, after V lost 5 bases and J lost 2 bases. This CDR3 region has 16 residues. The germline V gene has CDR1 SEHNR and CDR2 FQNEAQ (reference sequence).

This clonotype came up many times. The CDR3 DNA reads as TGCAGTGCTGGAGCCGGGGGGCCCAAAGAGACCCAGTACTTC. Translation: CSAGAGGPKETQYF. V usage is TRBV20-1 and J usage is TRBJ2-5; D possibly corresponds to TRBD2 (7 bases). This CDR3 contains 14 residues. The germline V gene has CDR1 DFQATT and CDR2 SNEGSKA (reference sequence). V shed 5 bases and J shed 3 bases, with 16 bases lying between them.

The J gene is TRBJ2-2, the V gene TRBV5-1, with D perhaps TRBD1 (5 bases). Trimming stripped 1 base from V and 6 bases from J, with 10 bases between. Germline values: CDR1 SGHRS, CDR2 YFSETQ. The CDR3 has 14 amino acids. CDR3 nucleotide sequence: TGCGCCAGCAGCTTGCGGCAGGGTCCCGGGGAGCTGTTTTTT. This gives the protein CASSLRQGPGELFF.

In its sample, this clonotype was seen a few times. The rearrangement joins TRBV4-3 to TRBJ2-3; no clear D gene. From germline, CDR1 is LGHNA and CDR2 YSLEER. V was shortened by 5 bases and J by 6 bases, with 12 bases between the two germline ends. This CDR3 has 13 residues. The CDR3 protein is CASSGTSLDTQYF. In DNA form, the CDR3 reads TGCGCCAGCAGCGGAACTTCGCTGGATACGCAGTATTTT.

The table lists this clonotype with a few counts. The genes are TRBV14 and TRBJ2-5; the D gene is possibly TRBD2 (6 bases). The germline gives CDR1 SGHDN, CDR2 FVKESK. This CDR3 is 14 amino acids long. Trimming pared 5 bases from V and 5 bases from J, leaving 15 bases between. The CDR3 region has the DNA TGTGCCAGCAGCGCGGGGCAGGTCGGGGAGACCCAGTACTTC. Translating it yields CASSAGQVGETQYF.

The V gene is TRBV7-9, the J gene TRBJ1-4; 11 nucleotides agree with TRBD1. From germline, CDR1 is SEHNR and CDR2 FQNEAQ (reference sequence). The CDR3 totals 15 residues. Unmatched junction bases numbered 7, after V lost 6 bases and J lost 7 bases. DNA for the CDR3: TGTGCCAGCAGTCGGACAGGGGGCGCCGGTGAAAAACTGTTTTTT. This sequence encodes CASSRTGGAGEKLFF. Together with reference TRBV7-9 and TRBJ1-4, the CDR3 gives the full variable domain: DTGVSQNPRHKITKRGQNVTFRCDPISEHNRLYWYRQTLGQGPEFLTYFQNEAQLEKSRLLSDRFSAERPKGSFSTLEIQRTEQGDSAMYLCASSRTGGAGEKLFFGSGTQLSVL.

There are many counts of this clonotype. V is TRBV7-8 and J is TRBJ1-5; no reliable D call. V lost 2 bases and J lost 2, with 10 bases in between. This CDR3 has 15 residues. In germline, CDR1 is SGHVS, CDR2 FQNEAQ. CDR3: CASSLRSRGNQPQHF. The CDR3 DNA follows: TGTGCCAGCAGCTTAAGGTCAAGGGGCAATCAGCCCCAGCATTTT.

This clonotype came up a few times. This rearrangement joins TRBV5-1 to TRBJ2-7; TRBD2 matches at 8 bases. After removal of 4 bases from V and 7 bases from J, the junction contained 10 bases not matched to a gene. Germline V gene data show CDR1 as SGHRS and CDR2 as YFSETQ. This CDR3 spans 14 amino acids. Here the CDR3 reads CASSHSGAQEEQYF. The CDR3 bases are TGCGCCAGCAGCCATAGCGGGGCCCAGGAAGAGCAGTACTTC.

This clonotype was seen repeatedly, ten times or more. The gene calls are TRBV3-1 and TRBJ2-5, with unresolved D. The CDR3 totals 11 residues. Trimming cost V 2 bases and J 11 bases, with 9 bases left between them. Germline CDR1 LGHDT, CDR2 YNNKEL (reference sequence). CDR3 loop: CASSQNKGQYF. The CDR3 coding sequence is TGTGCCAGCAGCCAAAATAAAGGGCAGTACTTC.

The sample holds many counts of this clonotype. The rearrangement uses TRBV6-2 or TRBV6-3 and TRBJ2-7; D is ambiguous. Germline lookup yields CDR1 MNHEY and CDR2 SVGEGT. Deletions cut 9 bases from V and 7 bases from J, with 13 bases between. The CDR3 contains 11 residues. In nucleotides, the CDR3 is TGTGCCAGATATAATACAGCGGAGCAGTACGTC. Translated, it gives CARYNTAEQYV.

This clonotype was seen many times. The gene calls are TRBV5-5 and TRBJ1-2; perhaps TRBD1 as D (5 bases). CDR1 and CDR2 from the germline V gene are SGHKS and YYEKEE (reference sequence). V lost 4 bases to trimming and J lost 1 base, with 8 bases between them. The CDR3 runs 13 residues. CDR3 DNA sequence: TGTGCCAGCAGCGTGGGGGATAACTATGGCTACACCTTC. Protein product: CASSVGDNYGYTF.

This clonotype has more than one count but fewer than ten. The chain carries TRBV6-2 or TRBV6-3 and TRBJ2-1; D may be TRBD1 (6 bases). The CDR3 is made up of 15 amino acids. Germline values: CDR1 MNHEY, CDR2 SVGEGT. With 1 base removed from V and 0 bases from J, the gap between germline ends came to 7 bases. The DNA for the CDR3 is TGTGCCAGCAGTTACTACAGGGCCTCCTACAATGAGCAGTTCTTC. It encodes CASSYYRASYNEQFF.

The chain combines TRBV6-4 with TRBJ2-7, with D unresolved. This CDR3 spans 11 amino acids. V dropped 0 bases and J dropped 5 bases, with 2 bases sitting between them. Germline V gene sequence: CDR1 MRHNA, CDR2 SNTAGT. The CDR3 sequence is CASSDSDEQYV. CDR3 nucleotide sequence: TGTGCCAGCAGTGACTCAGACGAGCAGTACGTC.

This clonotype was found a few times. The chain carries TRBV12-3 or TRBV12-4 and TRBJ2-3; 7 bases are shared with TRBD2. The CDR3 length is 15 residues. V dropped 1 base and J dropped 5; count of bases not matched to a gene: 6. The CDR3 protein is CASSLGGGSGDTQYF. For the CDR3, the DNA is TGTGCCAGCAGTTTAGGCGGGGGTTCAGGAGATACGCAGTATTTT.

There are many counts of this clonotype. The rearrangement links TRBV4-3 to TRBJ2-1; 16 nucleotides match TRBD2. The CDR3 extends over 16 amino acids. Germline V CDR1 and CDR2: LGHNA, YSLEER. V lost 4 bases, J lost 13 bases, and 10 bases stayed unmatched. The CDR3 bases are TGCGCCAGCAGCCGAGGGACTAGCGGGGGGGAAGCCCCCCAGTTCTTC. It translates to CASSRGTSGGEAPQFF.

This clonotype was counted ten times or more. The chain has TRBV28 and TRBJ1-1; 7 positions match TRBD1. Germline trimming cut 3 bases from V and 1 base from J; bases unmatched to any gene: 8. The length of the CDR3 is 16 residues. Germline V gene lookup returns CDR1 MDHEN and CDR2 SYDVKM. The CDR3 DNA follows: TGTGCCAGCAGTTTCCTTCGACAGGGCCGGAACACTGAAGCTTTCTTT. Amino acid sequence: CASSFLRQGRNTEAFF. Drawing the rest from reference TRBV28 and TRBJ1-1, the complete variable domain is DVKVTQSSRYLVKRTGEKVFLECVQDMDHENMFWYRQDPGLGLRLIYFSYDVKMKEKGDIPEGYSVSREKKERFSLILESASTNQTSMYLCASSFLRQGRNTEAFFGQGTRLTVV.